One and the same sample provided the 5 T cell receptor beta chains below, sequenced in a study of cytomegalovirus exposure and HLA in healthy donors. The PCR used 60 Vbeta and 13 Jbeta primers. Data came from immunoSEQ multiplex PCR; TCRdb stores just in-frame clones and leaves some out. The sample shows 100,000 to 150,000 clones, over 65% of them seen only once. Input material: PBMCs. These receptors originate from a woman aged 40 to 50 in good health and CMV-seropositive.

The genes are TRBV7-2 and TRBJ2-5, with 9 positions matching TRBD1. TRBJ2-7 matches the DNA end more closely, so the J call is doubtful. Germline assignment: CDR1 SGHTA and CDR2 FQGNSA. CDR3 length equals 14 residues. The CDR3 bases are TGTGCCAGCAGCCCCACAGGGGGCAACGGCGAGCAGTACTTC. As protein: CASSPTGGNGEQYF.

In this sample, this clone turned up once. The V gene is TRBV9, the J gene TRBJ1-6; tentative D call: TRBD1 (6 bases). Per the germline V gene, CDR1 is SGDLS and CDR2 is YYNGEE. The CDR3 runs 14 residues. V lost 0 bases to trimming and J lost 11 bases, with 12 bases between them. CDR3 DNA: TGTGCCAGCAGCGTAGAGGAGTGGGACACACCCCTCCACTTT. Translating it yields CASSVEEWDTPLHF.

The rearrangement joins TRBV6-1 to TRBJ1-6, with D possibly TRBD1 on 5 matching bases. CDR1 and CDR2 (germline): MNHNS, SASEGT. The CDR3 loop spans 15 amino acids. With 4 bases removed from V and 9 bases from J, the gap between germline ends came to 16 bases. The CDR3 DNA is TGTGCCAGCAGTGGGGTTGTGGGGGGTGGTTCACCCCTCCACTTT. Encoded protein: CASSGVVGGGSPLHF.

This chain joins TRBV30 and TRBJ1-1; D not certain. The germline V gene encodes CDR1 GTSNPN and CDR2 SVGIG (reference sequence). The CDR3 totals 13 residues. V dropped 5 bases and J dropped 0 bases, with 10 bases sitting between them. CDR3 sequence (DNA): TGTGCCTGGCGCGTGGGCATGAACACTGAAGCTTTCTTT. This sequence encodes CAWRVGMNTEAFF.

The table lists this clone with a few counts. V gene TRBV6-4 combines with J gene TRBJ2-1; 9 bases are a match to TRBD2. CDR3 length: 16 amino acids. V dropped 0 bases and J dropped 5; count of bases not matched to a gene: 5. Germline values: CDR1 MRHNA, CDR2 SNTAGT. The CDR3 DNA sequence: TGTGCCAGCAGTGACTCTGGCGGGGGGGCCCACAATGAGCAGTTCTTC. This encodes CASSDSGGGAHNEQFF.